This is a list of T cell receptor beta chains from one sample in a study of shared clonotypes between healthy human individuals. Method: immunoSEQ multiplex PCR; TCRdb's copy keeps in-frame clones and lacks some. Seen here are some 2 million clones, approximately 95% observed once, and the top ten hold 0.13%. Sequences were obtained from naive CD4+ T cells sorted from blood. The receptors derive from a man younger than 35 in good health. Each CDR3 is given with its conserved first and last residue.

j_gene	v_gene	len	CDR3aa
TRBJ2-2	TRBV6-5	15	CASSYLRTLGGELFF
TRBJ1-1	TRBV30	13	CAWSVERNTEAFF
TRBJ2-7	TRBV27	15	CASSSPGQGVYEQYF
TRBJ2-1	TRBV4-1	13	CASSRVIYNEQFF
TRBJ2-5	TRBV18	13	CASSPQGAETQYF
TRBJ1-2	TRBV6-1	14	CASSPDRAGYGYTF
TRBJ1-2	TRBV28	13	CASSSGTGDGYTF
TRBJ2-2	TRBV19	16	CASSITSGSWTGELFF
TRBJ1-1	TRBV19	17	CASSHRGQGLMNTEAFF
TRBJ2-7	TRBV11-2	13	CASSQRTGLEQYF
TRBJ1-2	TRBV9	12	CASSIGPRGYTF
TRBJ2-1	TRBV5-1	13	CASTRDEGLEQFF
TRBJ2-1	TRBV7-9	17	CASSLGTWTSGGNEQFF
TRBJ1-4	TRBV2	15	CASSPGGQVYEKLFF
TRBJ1-2	TRBV6-1	18	CASSEAIGGGGPNYGYTF
TRBJ1-1	TRBV18	13	CASFPQQNTEAFF
TRBJ1-1	TRBV6-5	13	CATKRGGYTEAFF
TRBJ2-7	TRBV6-6	12	CASTQTGSEQYF
TRBJ1-6	TRBV5-4	15	CASSLDQGGNSPLHF
TRBJ1-2	TRBV27	12	CASSLAGHGYTF
TRBJ2-2	TRBV19	17	CASSTLQTSGRTGELFF
TRBJ2-7	TRBV30	13	CAGSSGGSYEQYF
TRBJ2-5	TRBV5-1	15	CASSLGGGAQETQYF
TRBJ2-1	TRBV10-3	15	CAITSTSGGSDEQFF
TRBJ1-2	TRBV29-1	12	CSVRTGDYGYTF
TRBJ1-2	TRBV4-2	16	CASSRGGHDSWAGYTF
TRBJ1-1	TRBV11-2	15	CASSLGASMNTEAFF
TRBJ1-6	TRBV27	17	CASSFEGQGVYNSPLHF
TRBJ1-5	TRBV4-1	14	CASSEQGASQPQHF
TRBJ1-1	TRBV6-1	17	CASSEWPRDRENTEAFF
TRBJ2-7	TRBV5-5	14	CASSSGAGSYEQYF
TRBJ2-7	TRBV5-1	14	CASSFGGGTYEQYF
TRBJ2-2	TRBV2	14	CASRASWNTGELFF
TRBJ1-3	TRBV5-4	14	CASSLAGVGNTIYF
TRBJ1-5	TRBV18	14	CASSRTGPNQPQHF
TRBJ1-4	TRBV5-1	14	CASSGGGSNEKLFF
TRBJ1-4	TRBV29-1	13	CSVATATNEKLFF
TRBJ2-5	TRBV10-3	12	CAISDGWETQYF
TRBJ2-3	TRBV7-3	14	CASSFQTGGDTQYF
TRBJ1-6	TRBV6-1	14	CASSEAIYNSPLHF
TRBJ2-3	TRBV7-9	16	CASSSQTSGISDTQYF
TRBJ1-4	TRBV7-2	11	CASRSFGELFF
TRBJ2-7	TRBV5-6	16	CASSLRGSPILDEQYF
TRBJ1-2	TRBV5-6	14	CASSPGGGSYGYTF
TRBJ1-2	TRBV7-2	12	CASSLDGAGYTF
TRBJ1-1	TRBV7-9	16	CASSLDLGQGISEAFF
TRBJ2-3	TRBV5-1	14	CASSSRPGMDTQYF
TRBJ2-2	TRBV19	16	CASTPPGVEPSGELFF
TRBJ2-7	TRBV28	14	CASSLTGVSYEQYF
TRBJ2-5	TRBV29-1	14	CSAGTGVLQETQYF
TRBJ1-5	TRBV11-2	14	CASSPDRGNQPQHF